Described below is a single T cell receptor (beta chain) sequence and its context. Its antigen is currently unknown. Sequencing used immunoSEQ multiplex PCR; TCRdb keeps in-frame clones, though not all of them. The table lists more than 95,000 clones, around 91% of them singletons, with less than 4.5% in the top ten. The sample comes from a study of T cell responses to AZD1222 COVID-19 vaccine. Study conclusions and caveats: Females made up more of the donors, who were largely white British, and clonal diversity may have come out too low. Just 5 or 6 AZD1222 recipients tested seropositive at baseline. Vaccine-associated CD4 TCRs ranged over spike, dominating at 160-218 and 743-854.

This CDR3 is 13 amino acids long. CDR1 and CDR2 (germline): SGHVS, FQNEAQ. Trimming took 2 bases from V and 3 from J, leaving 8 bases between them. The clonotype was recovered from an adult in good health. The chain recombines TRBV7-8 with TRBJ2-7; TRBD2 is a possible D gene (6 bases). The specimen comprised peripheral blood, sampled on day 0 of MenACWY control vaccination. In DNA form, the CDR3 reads TGTGCCAGCAGCTTATTCGGGGGCTACGAGCAGTACGTC. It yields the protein CASSLFGGYEQYV.